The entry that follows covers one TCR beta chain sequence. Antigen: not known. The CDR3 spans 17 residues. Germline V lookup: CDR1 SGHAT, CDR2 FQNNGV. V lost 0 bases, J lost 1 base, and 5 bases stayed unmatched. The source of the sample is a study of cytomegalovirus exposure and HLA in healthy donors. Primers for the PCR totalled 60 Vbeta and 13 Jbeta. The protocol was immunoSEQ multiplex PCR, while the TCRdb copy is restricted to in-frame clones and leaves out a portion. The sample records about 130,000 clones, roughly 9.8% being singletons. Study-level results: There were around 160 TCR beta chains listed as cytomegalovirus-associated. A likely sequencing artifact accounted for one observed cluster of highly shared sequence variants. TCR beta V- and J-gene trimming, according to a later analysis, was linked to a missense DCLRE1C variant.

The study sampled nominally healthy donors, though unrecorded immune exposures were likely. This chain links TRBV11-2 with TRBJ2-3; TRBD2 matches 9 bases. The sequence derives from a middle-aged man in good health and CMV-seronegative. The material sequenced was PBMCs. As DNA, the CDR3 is TGTGCCAGCAGCTTAGATGGGCGGGGGGGCGGCACAGATACGCAGTATTTT. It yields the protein CASSLDGRGGGTDTQYF.